This TCR beta chain comes out of a study of T cell changes during pregnancy in multiple sclerosis (dated by TCRdb to about 2019). With respect to the entire study: Changes in the T cell repertoire over the course of pregnancy were examined in this study in women with multiple sclerosis.

Comment on this clone: Its cognate antigen has yet to be identified. Base-call qualities are not available, and no considerably larger clone is one nucleotide away.

Relative to germline, V is missing 8 bases and J is missing 0 bases, with 20 bases of the junction outside any gene match. CDR1 and CDR2 are read off the germline V gene as SQVTM and ANQGSEA. Taken from cysteine to phenylalanine, the CDR3 has 18 residues. Only CDR3 DNA remains: 54 bases, in frame from the first base. The receptor library was made with the immunoSEQ multiplex PCR assay. TCRdb's version of the immuneACCESS table is confined to in-frame rearrangements and falls short of the full clone set. An unresolved V gene accounts for under half of the shortfall where checked; the remainder is of unknown origin. The sample table lists 36,000 or so clones, about 89% of them with a count of one. Together, the top ten hold 11% of the sample.

This receptor chain uses TRBV29-1 and TRBJ2-3, and 7 junctional nucleotides match TRBD2. This clonotype originated in a female donor with multiple sclerosis, enrolled in a pregnancy study. Sequences were derived from CD8+ T cells from peripheral blood mononuclear cells, sampled in the third trimester of pregnancy. The CDR3 amino acid sequence is: CSIYPVARAGTSTDTQYF. The nucleotides are TGCAGCATATATCCGGTTGCACGAGCGGGGACTAGCACAGATACGCAGTATTTT.